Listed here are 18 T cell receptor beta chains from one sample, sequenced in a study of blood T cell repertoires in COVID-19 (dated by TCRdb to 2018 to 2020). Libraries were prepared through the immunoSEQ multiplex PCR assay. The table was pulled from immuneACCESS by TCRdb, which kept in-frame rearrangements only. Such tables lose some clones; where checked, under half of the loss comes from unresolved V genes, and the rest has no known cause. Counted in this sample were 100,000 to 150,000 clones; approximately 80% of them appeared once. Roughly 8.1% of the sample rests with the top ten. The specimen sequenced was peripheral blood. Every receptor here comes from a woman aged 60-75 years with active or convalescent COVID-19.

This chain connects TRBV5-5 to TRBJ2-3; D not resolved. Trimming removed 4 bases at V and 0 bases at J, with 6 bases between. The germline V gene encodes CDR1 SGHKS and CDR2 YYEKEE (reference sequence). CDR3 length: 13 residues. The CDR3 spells CASSPGSTDTQYF. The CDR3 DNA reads TGTGCCAGCAGCCCGGGTAGCACAGATACGCAGTATTTT.

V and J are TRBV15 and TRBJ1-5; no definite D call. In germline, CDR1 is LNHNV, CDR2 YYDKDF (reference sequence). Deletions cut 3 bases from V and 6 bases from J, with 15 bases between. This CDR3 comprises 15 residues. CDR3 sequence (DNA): TGTGCCACCAGCAGGGCACTAGAGGAGGGTCAGCCCCAGCATTTT. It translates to CATSRALEEGQPQHF.

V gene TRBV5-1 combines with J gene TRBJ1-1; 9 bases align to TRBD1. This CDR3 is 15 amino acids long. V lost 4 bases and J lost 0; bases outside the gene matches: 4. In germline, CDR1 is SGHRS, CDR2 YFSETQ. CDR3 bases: TGCGCCAGCAGCGAAGGGACAGGGATGAACACTGAAGCTTTCTTT. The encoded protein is CASSEGTGMNTEAFF.

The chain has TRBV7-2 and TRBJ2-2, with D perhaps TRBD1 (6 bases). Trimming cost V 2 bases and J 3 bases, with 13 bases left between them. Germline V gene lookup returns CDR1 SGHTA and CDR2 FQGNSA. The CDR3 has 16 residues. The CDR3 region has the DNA TGTGCCAGCAGCTTATATCTCCCAGGGGACACCGGGGAGCTGTTTTTT. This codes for CASSLYLPGDTGELFF.

The CDR3 sequence: CASTRGREGEKLFF. The CDR3 DNA reads TGTGCCAGCACTAGGGGCAGGGAGGGTGAAAAACTGTTTTTT. The chain has TRBV6-5 and TRBJ1-4, with a possible D match to TRBD1 (5 bases). The CDR3 sequence is 14 residues long. V was cut by 7 bases and J by 7 bases, with 16 bases left in between. Germline V gene lookup returns CDR1 MNHEY and CDR2 SVGAGI.

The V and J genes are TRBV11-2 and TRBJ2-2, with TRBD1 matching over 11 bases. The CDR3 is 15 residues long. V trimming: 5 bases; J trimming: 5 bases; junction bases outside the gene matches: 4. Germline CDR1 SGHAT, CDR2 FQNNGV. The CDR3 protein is CASSLGTGGTGELFF. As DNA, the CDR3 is TGTGCCAGCAGCCTTGGGACAGGGGGGACCGGGGAGCTGTTTTTT. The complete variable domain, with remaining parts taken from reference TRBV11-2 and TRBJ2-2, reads EAGVAQSPRYKIIEKRQSVAFWCNPISGHATLYWYQQILGQGPKLLIQFQNNGVVDDSQLPKDRFSAERLKGVDSTLKIQPAKLEDSAVYLCASSLGTGGTGELFFGEGSRLTVL.

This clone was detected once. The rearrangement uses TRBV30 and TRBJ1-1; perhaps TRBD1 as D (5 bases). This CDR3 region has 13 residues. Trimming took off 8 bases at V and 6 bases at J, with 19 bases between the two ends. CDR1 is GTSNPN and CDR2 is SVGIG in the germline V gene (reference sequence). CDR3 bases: TGTGCCGGGCGGGGGACTCGGGGTGCTGAAGCTTTCTTT. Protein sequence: CAGRGTRGAEAFF.

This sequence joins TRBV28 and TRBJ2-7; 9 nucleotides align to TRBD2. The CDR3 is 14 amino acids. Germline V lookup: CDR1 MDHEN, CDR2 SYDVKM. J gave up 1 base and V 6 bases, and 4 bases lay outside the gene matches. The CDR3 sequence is CASSPAGGSYEQYV. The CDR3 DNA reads TGTGCCAGCAGCCCAGCGGGGGGTTCCTACGAGCAGTACGTC.

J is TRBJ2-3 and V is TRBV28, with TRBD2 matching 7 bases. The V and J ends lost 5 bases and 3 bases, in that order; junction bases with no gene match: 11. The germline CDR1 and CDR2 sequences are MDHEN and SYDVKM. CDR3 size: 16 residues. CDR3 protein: CASSRPGGVRTDTQYF. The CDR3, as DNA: TGTGCCAGCAGTCGACCGGGGGGAGTTAGGACAGATACGCAGTATTTT.

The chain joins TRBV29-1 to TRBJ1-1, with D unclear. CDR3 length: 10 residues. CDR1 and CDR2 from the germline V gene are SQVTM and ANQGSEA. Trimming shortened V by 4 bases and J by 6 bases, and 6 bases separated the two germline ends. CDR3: CSVVRAEAFF. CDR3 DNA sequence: TGCAGCGTTGTGAGGGCTGAAGCTTTCTTT. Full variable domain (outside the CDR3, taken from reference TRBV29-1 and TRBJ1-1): SAVISQKPSRDICQRGTSLTIQCQVDSQVTMMFWYRQQPGQSLTLIATANQGSEATYESGFVIDKFPISRPNLTFSTLTVSNMSPEDSSIYLCSVVRAEAFFGQGTRLTVV.

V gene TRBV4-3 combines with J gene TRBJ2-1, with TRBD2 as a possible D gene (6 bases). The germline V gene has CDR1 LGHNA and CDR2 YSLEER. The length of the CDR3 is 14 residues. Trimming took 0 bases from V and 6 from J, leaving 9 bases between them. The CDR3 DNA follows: TGCGCCAGCAGCCAAGATAGGGGAGGCAATGAGCAGTTCTTC. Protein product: CASSQDRGGNEQFF.

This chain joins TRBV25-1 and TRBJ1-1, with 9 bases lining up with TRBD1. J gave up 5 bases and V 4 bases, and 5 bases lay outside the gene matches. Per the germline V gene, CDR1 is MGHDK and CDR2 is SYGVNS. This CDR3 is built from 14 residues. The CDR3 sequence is CASSAGTGWTEAFF. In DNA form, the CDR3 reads TGTGCCAGCAGTGCCGGGACAGGGTGGACTGAAGCTTTCTTT.

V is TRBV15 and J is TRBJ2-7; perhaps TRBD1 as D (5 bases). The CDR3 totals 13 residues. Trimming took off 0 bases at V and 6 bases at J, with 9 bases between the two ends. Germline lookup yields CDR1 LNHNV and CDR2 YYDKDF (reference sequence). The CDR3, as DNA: TGTGCCACCAGCAGAGATGGGGCTAGCGAGCAGTACGTC. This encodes CATSRDGASEQYV.

The DNA of the CDR3 is TGTGCCAGCAGCTTGTCCGGGAGACTAGCGGGGGGCACAGATACGCAGTATTTT. This sequence encodes CASSLSGRLAGGTDTQYF. The chain is built from TRBV5-5 and TRBJ2-3; 12 nucleotides agree with TRBD2. The V gene end was trimmed by 1 base and the J gene end by 1 base; junction bases not matched to a gene: 7. CDR1 and CDR2 from the germline V gene are SGHKS and YYEKEE (reference sequence). The CDR3 covers 18 residues.

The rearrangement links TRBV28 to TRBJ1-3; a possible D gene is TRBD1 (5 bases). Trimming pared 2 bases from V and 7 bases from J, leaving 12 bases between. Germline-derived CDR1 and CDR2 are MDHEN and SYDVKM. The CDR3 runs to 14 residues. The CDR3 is CASSLVGVANTIYF. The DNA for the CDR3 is TGTGCCAGCAGTTTAGTAGGGGTGGCGAACACCATATATTTT.

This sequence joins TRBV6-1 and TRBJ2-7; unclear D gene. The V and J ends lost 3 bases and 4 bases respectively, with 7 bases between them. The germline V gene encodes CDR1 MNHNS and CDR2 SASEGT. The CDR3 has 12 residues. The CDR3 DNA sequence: TGTGCCAGCAGTGAGGCTTATTACGAGCAGTACGTC. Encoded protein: CASSEAYYEQYV.

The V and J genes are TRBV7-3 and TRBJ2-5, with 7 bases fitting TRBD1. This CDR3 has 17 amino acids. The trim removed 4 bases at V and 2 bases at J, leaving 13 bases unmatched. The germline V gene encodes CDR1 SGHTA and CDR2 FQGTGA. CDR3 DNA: TGTGCCAGCAGCTCCCGAAATTGGGACAGTGAGCAAGAGACCCAGTACTTC. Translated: CASSSRNWDSEQETQYF.

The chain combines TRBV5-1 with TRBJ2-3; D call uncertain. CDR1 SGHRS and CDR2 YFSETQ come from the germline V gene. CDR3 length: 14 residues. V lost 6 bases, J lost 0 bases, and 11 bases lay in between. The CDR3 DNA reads TGCGCCAGCACATTCGCGGATAGCACAGATACGCAGTATTTT. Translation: CASTFADSTDTQYF.